This T cell receptor beta chain was profiled in a study of T cell repertoires in cytomegalovirus infection. Study-wide results and limits: Carriers of CMV plus the relevant HLA were identified by cumulative public TCR beta family frequency.

MiXCR was run by TCRdb on the reads, yielding one entry per CDR3 protein. The table has some 320,000 distinct CDR3 sequences, more than 9% seen once; the top ten hold approximately 4.5%. With respect to this clonotype: Its target is unknown.

Sequences were obtained from PBMCs. The clonotype comes from a human donor in good health (CMV status not recorded). Some clones in this sample may be carry-over from other donors' samples.

CDR3 bases: TGCGCCAGCAGCCAAGGGGACAGCCCCTACAATGAGCAGTTCTTC. As protein: CASSQGDSPYNEQFF. The chain combines TRBV4-1 with TRBJ2-1; 7 nucleotides align to TRBD1. V gave up 1 base and J gave up 2 bases; unmatched junction bases: 2. CDR1 and CDR2 from the germline V gene are MGHRA and YSYEKL. This CDR3 comprises 15 residues.